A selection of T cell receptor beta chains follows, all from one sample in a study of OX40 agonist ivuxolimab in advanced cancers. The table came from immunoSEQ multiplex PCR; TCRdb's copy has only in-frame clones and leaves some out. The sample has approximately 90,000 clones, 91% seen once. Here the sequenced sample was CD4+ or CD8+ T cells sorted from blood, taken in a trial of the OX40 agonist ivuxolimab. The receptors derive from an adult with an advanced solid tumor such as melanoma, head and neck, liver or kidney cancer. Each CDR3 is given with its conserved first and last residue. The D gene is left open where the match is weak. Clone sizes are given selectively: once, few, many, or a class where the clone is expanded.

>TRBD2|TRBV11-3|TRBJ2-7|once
TGTGCCAGCAGCGAACGGACGGGACTAGCGGGAGCCTACGAGCAGTACTTC
CASSERTGLAGAYEQYF
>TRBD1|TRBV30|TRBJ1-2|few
TGTGCCTGGAGCCTCGACAGGGATTATGGCTACACCTTC
CAWSLDRDYGYTF
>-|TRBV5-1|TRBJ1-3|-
TGCGCCAGCAGCTCTGGAAACACCATATATTTT
CASSSGNTIYF
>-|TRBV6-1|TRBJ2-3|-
TGTGCCAGCAGTGAACGCCCCTTACCTCGGGAAGATACGCAGTATTTT
CASSERPLPREDTQYF
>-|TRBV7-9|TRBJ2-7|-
TGTGCCAGCAGCCGCTACCGACAGGAGGACTACGAGCAGTACTTC
CASSRYRQEDYEQYF
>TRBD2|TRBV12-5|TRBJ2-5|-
TGTGCTAGTGGTTTGAACGGGAGGGCGGAAGAGACCCAGTACTTC
CASGLNGRAEETQYF
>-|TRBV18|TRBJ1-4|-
TGTGCCAGCTCACACTCCCCCGGGGCGCAACCATCATCCGAAAAACTGTTTTTT
CASSHSPGAQPSSEKLFF
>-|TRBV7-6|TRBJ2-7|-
TGTGCCAGCAGCTTGGACTACACCGAGCAGTACTTC
CASSLDYTEQYF
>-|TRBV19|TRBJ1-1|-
TGTGCCAGTAGTCCCGGGGTTGGAGAGGCTGAAGCTTTCTTT
CASSPGVGEAEAFF
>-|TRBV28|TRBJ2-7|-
TGTGCCAGCAGTTTAAGGACCCCCCACGAGCAGTACTTC
CASSLRTPHEQYF
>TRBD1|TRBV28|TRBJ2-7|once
TGTGCCAGCAGTTTACAGACAGGGTGGTACGAGCAGTACTTC
CASSLQTGWYEQYF
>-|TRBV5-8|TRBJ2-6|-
TGTGCCAGCAGAACGACTACTGGGGCCAACGTCCTGACTTTC
CASRTTTGANVLTF
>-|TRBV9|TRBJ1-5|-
TGTGCCAGCAGCGTAAGTGGTGACGTGGAACAGCCCCAGCATTTT
CASSVSGDVEQPQHF
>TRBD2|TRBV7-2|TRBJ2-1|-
TGTGCCAGCAGCCAAAGACTAGCGGGCGCGGGAGATGAGCAGTTCTTC
CASSQRLAGAGDEQFF
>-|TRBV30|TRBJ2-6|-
TGTGCCTGGGGGACCGGCTCTGGGGCCAACGTCCTGACTTTC
CAWGTGSGANVLTF
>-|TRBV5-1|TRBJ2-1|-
TGCGCCAGCAGCTTGATCCCCCCTTACCAGCTAGCACTGAGCTCCTACAATGAGCAGTTCTTC
CASSLIPPYQLALSSYNEQFF
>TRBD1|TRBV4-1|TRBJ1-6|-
TGCGCCAGCAGCCAAAACCGGGGGACAGTCCTATATAATTCACCCCTCCACTTT
CASSQNRGTVLYNSPLHF
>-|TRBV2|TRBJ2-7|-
TGTGCCAGCAGCGAACGGGACGGCGGGCGCTACGAGCAGTACTTC
CASSERDGGRYEQYF
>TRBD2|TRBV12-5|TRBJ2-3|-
TGTGCTAGTGGTTTGGAGCGGACTAGCGGGAGGTCCACAGATACGCAGTATTTT
CASGLERTSGRSTDTQYF
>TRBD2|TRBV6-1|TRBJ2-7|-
TGTGCCAGCAGTGAAGGAGTAGCGGGGGCTGCCTACGAGCAGTACTTC
CASSEGVAGAAYEQYF
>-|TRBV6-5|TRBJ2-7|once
TGTGCCAGCAGTTACTCCTTAGGGGAAACCGAGCAGTACTTC
CASSYSLGETEQYF
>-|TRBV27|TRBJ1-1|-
TGTGCCAGCAGTTTATTTACGAACACTGAAGCTTTCTTT
CASSLFTNTEAFF
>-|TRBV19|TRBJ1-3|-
TGTGCCAAAGAACCGGGGCCTGGAAACACCATATATTTT
CAKEPGPGNTIYF
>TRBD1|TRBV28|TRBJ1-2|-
TGTGCCAGCAGTCCCCGGACAGGGGCCTATGGCTACACCTTC
CASSPRTGAYGYTF
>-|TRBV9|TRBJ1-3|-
TGTGCCAGCAGCGTACAAGACCTCTTGGGGGGAGACACCATATATTTT
CASSVQDLLGGDTIYF
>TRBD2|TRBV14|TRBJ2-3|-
TGTGCCAGCAGCGGGACTAGAAATTTTGATACGCAGTATTTT
CASSGTRNFDTQYF
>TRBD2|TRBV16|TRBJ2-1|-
TGTGCCAGCAGCCAATCAGTAACTAGCGGGAGCTCCAATGAGCAGTTCTTC
CASSQSVTSGSSNEQFF
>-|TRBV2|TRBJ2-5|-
TGTGCCAGCAGTGATGGGTCGGTTTTGACACACCAAGAGACCCAGTACTTC
CASSDGSVLTHQETQYF
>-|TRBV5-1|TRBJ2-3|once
TGCGCCAGCAGCTTGATCCTCCAAGCGGCACATGATACGCAGTATTTT
CASSLILQAAHDTQYF
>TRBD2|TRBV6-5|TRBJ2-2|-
TGTGCCAGCAGCCGAGCGGGAGTGGGCGGGGAGCTGTTTTTT
CASSRAGVGGELFF
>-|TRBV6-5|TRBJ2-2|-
TGTGCCAGCAGTCGGACGGTCAAAAACACCGGGGAGCTGTTTTTT
CASSRTVKNTGELFF
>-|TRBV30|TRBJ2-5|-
TGTGCCTGGAGTAATGTATCGACCCAGTACTTC
CAWSNVSTQYF
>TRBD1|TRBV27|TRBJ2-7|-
TGTGCCAGCAGTTCCGCCACAGGGGGCCCTTACGAGCAGTACTTC
CASSSATGGPYEQYF
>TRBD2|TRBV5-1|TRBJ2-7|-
TGCGCCAGCAGCTTGGCGGGGACTAGCGGGAGCTCCTACGAGCAGTACTTC
CASSLAGTSGSSYEQYF
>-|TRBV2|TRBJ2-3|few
TGTGCCAACGATGTAGGGGATACGCAGTATTTT
CANDVGDTQYF
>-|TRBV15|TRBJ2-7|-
TGTGCCACCAGCAGATCAGACAGATACGAGCAGTACTTC
CATSRSDRYEQYF
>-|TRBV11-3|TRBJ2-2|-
TGTGCCAGCAGCTTAGAATGGCAGGCAGGGAGTAGCGGGGAGCTGTTTTTT
CASSLEWQAGSSGELFF
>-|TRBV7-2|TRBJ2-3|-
TGTGCCAGCAGCCCCTATAGGGGATCCCTAGAAAGATACACAGATACGCAGTATTTT
CASSPYRGSLERYTDTQYF
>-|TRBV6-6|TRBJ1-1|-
TGTGCCAGCAGACCGGGACGGGGGAACACTGAAGCTTTCTTT
CASRPGRGNTEAFF
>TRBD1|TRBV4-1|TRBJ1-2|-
TGCGCCAGCAGCCAGGGGACAGGGGATGGCTACACCTTC
CASSQGTGDGYTF
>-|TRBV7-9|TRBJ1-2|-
TGTGCCAGCAGCTTAGTGGGAGCGGCCTTGGGCGCGATCGGCTACACCTTC
CASSLVGAALGAIGYTF